This T cell receptor (beta chain) is drawn from a study of graft-versus-host responses after intestinal transplantation. V trimming: 2 bases; J trimming: 11 bases; junction bases outside the gene matches: 6. Germline V gives CDR1 SGHRS, CDR2 YFSETQ. CDR3 length equals 12 residues. Concerning this clone itself: What it recognizes is unknown.

Produced via immunoSEQ multiplex PCR; TCRdb's table is partial and in-frame only. Of around 67,000 clones in the sample, around 87% were seen once. The starting material was unstimulated CD8+ T cells sorted from spleen or lymph node cells, obtained before transplant. This rearrangement joins TRBV5-1 to TRBJ1-1; 7 positions agree with TRBD1. This TCR derives from a human donor who was the organ donor for an intestinal transplant. CDR3: CASSFGQGEAFF. Here the CDR3 DNA reads TGCGCCAGCAGCTTTGGGCAGGGGGAGGCTTTCTTT.